This T cell receptor (beta chain) emerged from a study of Graves' ophthalmopathy and Graves' hyperthyroidism. Study-wide background: Researchers obtained peripheral blood at initial diagnosis, before any treatment had begun. Study-level points and caveats: The majority of expanded thyroid clonotypes above 0.001 frequency also occurred in blood.

RNA transcripts provided the template for amplifying TCR beta CDR3 regions. HTBI-primed RT-PCR formed the first round, and a multiplex PCR formed the second. TCRdb re-called the multiplex PCR reads with MiXCR, one entry per CDR3 protein. The sample holds some 350,000 distinct CDR3 sequences; about a sixth are singletons and the top ten take 2.4%. This clonotype has at least ten counts. Its cognate antigen is unknown. The receptor was derived from an adult woman with stable Graves' hyperthyroidism. Sequencing was carried out using peripheral blood.

This chain's CDR3 is CASSGTLSIAMGETQYF. CDR3 in DNA: TGTGCCAGCAGCGGAACATTGAGTATAGCGATGGGGGAGACCCAGTACTTC. The rearrangement joins TRBV7-2 to TRBJ2-5; D may be TRBD2 (5 bases). Germline lookup yields CDR1 SGHTA and CDR2 FQGNSA. Trimming pared 5 bases from V and 5 bases from J, leaving 24 bases between. The CDR3 length is 17 residues.